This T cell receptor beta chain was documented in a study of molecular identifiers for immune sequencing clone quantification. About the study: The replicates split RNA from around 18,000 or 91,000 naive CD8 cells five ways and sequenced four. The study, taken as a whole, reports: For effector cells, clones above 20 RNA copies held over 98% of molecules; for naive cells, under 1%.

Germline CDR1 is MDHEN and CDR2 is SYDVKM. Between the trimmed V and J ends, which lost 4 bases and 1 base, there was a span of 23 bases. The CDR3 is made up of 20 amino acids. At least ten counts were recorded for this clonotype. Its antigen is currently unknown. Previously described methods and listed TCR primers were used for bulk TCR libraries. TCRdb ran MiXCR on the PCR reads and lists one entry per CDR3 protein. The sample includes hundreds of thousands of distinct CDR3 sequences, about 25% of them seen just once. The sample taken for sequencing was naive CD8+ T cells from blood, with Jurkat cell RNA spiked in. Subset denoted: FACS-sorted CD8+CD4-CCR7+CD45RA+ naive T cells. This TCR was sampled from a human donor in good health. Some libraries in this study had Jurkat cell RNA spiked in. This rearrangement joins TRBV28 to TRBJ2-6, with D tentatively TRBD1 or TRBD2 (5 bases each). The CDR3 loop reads CASSSSSDVLWGSGANVLTF. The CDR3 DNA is TGTGCCAGCAGTTCCTCGTCAGACGTCTTGTGGGGGTCTGGGGCCAACGTCCTGACTTTC.